Listed below are T cell receptor beta chains from one sample, sequenced in a study of beta chain features in type 1 diabetes. Some clones are missing from TCRdb's copy, which holds only in-frame ones; the method was immunoSEQ multiplex PCR. Of 95,000 to 110,000 clones in the sample, under 30% are singletons; the top ten hold about 0.49%. Sequenced material: central memory CD4+ T cells from blood. These receptors were collected from a woman between 18 and 29 years old with type 1 diabetes. CDR3s include the opening cysteine and the closing phenylalanine or tryptophan. Each record gives: V gene, J gene, CDR3 protein.

>TRBV6-5|TRBJ1-3
CASSGTAGNTIYF
>TRBV5-1|TRBJ2-3
CASSPGGGSWDTQYF
>TRBV10-3|TRBJ2-1
CAISESESGRTHEQFF
>TRBV2|TRBJ2-1
CASRDYPYNEQFF
>TRBV2|TRBJ1-1
CASSEDRGYGEAFF
>TRBV30|TRBJ1-6
CAWSLTGSPLHF
>TRBV7-2|TRBJ2-7
CASSLGVAGRAVQYF
>TRBV5-1|TRBJ1-2
CASSDGTVNYGYTF
>TRBV30|TRBJ1-5
CAWSDDRERNQPQHF
>TRBV5-5|TRBJ2-5
CASSVRPATGARRETQYF
>TRBV7-2|TRBJ1-1
CASSSQGFTEAFF
>TRBV7-9|TRBJ2-1
CASSLGTHRGYNEQFF
>TRBV6-5|TRBJ2-4
CASSYGAGKNIQYF
>TRBV5-1|TRBJ1-1
CASTPGFNTEAFF
>TRBV25-1|TRBJ1-6
CANGALTGLSSYNSPLHF
>TRBV5-1|TRBJ1-2
CASSLASTGNYGYTF
>TRBV5-1|TRBJ2-2
CASSGGQSTGELFF
>TRBV10-3|TRBJ2-5
CAISEGGLAGEGETQYF
>TRBV5-1|TRBJ1-1
CASSLGGNTEAFF
>TRBV5-1|TRBJ2-5
CASSSYPNRQETQYF
>TRBV11-2|TRBJ2-5
CASTDYLEAETQYF
>TRBV25-1|TRBJ2-3
CASSPRTSAFLTDTQYF
>TRBV6-5|TRBJ1-1
CASRTGWTEAFF
>TRBV6-1|TRBJ1-5
CASSESQGGNQPQHF
>TRBV5-1|TRBJ2-2
CASSWTGTRNTGELFF
>TRBV18|TRBJ2-7
CASRDRAGGEQYF
>TRBV29-1|TRBJ1-2
CSVQTGPSRTGFNYGYTF
>TRBV30|TRBJ2-7
CAWGQTSYEQYF
>TRBV29-1|TRBJ1-3
CSVVGLTGNTIYF
>TRBV18|TRBJ2-3
CASSPPSAGSTITQYF
>TRBV13|TRBJ2-2
CASSLGLAANTGELFF
>TRBV4-3|TRBJ2-1
CASSQDSPLAGALSSYNEQFF
>TRBV10-3|TRBJ2-3
CAISDGQGPDTQYF
>TRBV2|TRBJ1-1
CASKRDRATEAFF
>TRBV4-2|TRBJ2-1
CASSAPASGLAGGGNEQFF
>TRBV9|TRBJ2-2
CASSVGQGGGELFF
>TRBV4-1|TRBJ2-5
CASSSPGGVETQYF
>TRBV4-3|TRBJ2-1
CASSQVSGSGAYNEQFF
>TRBV10-3|TRBJ2-2
CAISDVTGGTGELFF
>TRBV28|TRBJ1-2
CASSSAVLNYGYTF
>TRBV18|TRBJ2-1
CASSPNLAEYNEQFF
>TRBV2|TRBJ2-3
CATTRDTDTQYF